This T cell receptor beta chain was recorded in a study of cytomegalovirus exposure and HLA in healthy donors. Regarding the study as a whole: Researchers reported that a few CMV-associated chains were confirmed in vitro as CMV antigen-specific. Reports indicate that TCR beta sequences accurately predicted the HLA-A and HLA-B alleles of most subjects.

Remarks on this clone: Antigen specificity is unknown.

Researchers ran the PCR with 60 Vbeta and 13 Jbeta primers. Only in-frame clones appear in the TCRdb table, and some are missing; sequencing was by immunoSEQ multiplex PCR. The sample has 55,000 to 80,000 clones; roughly four fifths are singletons. Nominal health characterized the donors when sampled, though unrecorded immune exposures were likely. The clonotype comes from a man in his 70s in good health and CMV-seronegative. The sample was PBMCs.

CDR3 amino acids: CASSTGQGTAQPQHF. DNA for the CDR3: TGTGCCAGTAGCACGGGACAGGGAACGGCCCAGCCCCAGCATTTT. V usage is TRBV19 and J usage is TRBJ1-5, with 9 positions matching TRBD1. The J segment lost 7 bases and the V segment lost 6 bases, leaving 10 bases of the junction unmatched. From germline, CDR1 is LNHDA and CDR2 SQIVND (reference sequence). The CDR3 sequence is 15 residues long. The entire variable domain, with the rest obtained from reference TRBV19 and TRBJ1-5, is as follows: DGGITQSPKYLFRKEGQNVTLSCEQNLNHDAMYWYRQDPGQGLRLIYYSQIVNDFQKGDIAEGYSVSREKKESFPLTVTSAQKNPTAFYLCASSTGQGTAQPQHFGDGTRLSIL.